This TCR beta chain derives from a study of blood T cell repertoires in COVID-19 (TCRdb year 2020). The study in broad terms: The collaborator samples originated in the United States, Italy and Spain and spanned the acute and convalescent phases of COVID-19. The prospective study material was composed of cDNA or gDNA derived from T cells, B-cell-depleted T cells, or PBMCs. Samples were obtained from the ongoing ImmuneRACE study (first 160 participants) and from about 1,300 subjects provided by 6 global collaborators. Nearly every sample came with metadata listing a de-identified subject ID, COVID-19 status, age in years and sex. Deeply sampled blood TCRbeta repertoires from subjects exposed to, actively infected with, or recovered from COVID-19 were included in the dataset. Where available, HLA class I and class II types were taken from metadata supplied by the sample provider and were not determined by assay-based typing. The repertoires were released in a freely available public database intended as a resource for research on the immune response to SARS-CoV-2.

In the prospective study, participants were roughly 18 to 90 years old, resided in fewer than 25 geographic areas of the United States, and were enrolled through a virtual design. Cohort assignment in the prospective study relied on participant-reported clinical history from a screening survey and a study questionnaire. Exposed participants had been in contact, within 2 weeks of entering the study, with a person who had a PCR-confirmed or clinician-diagnosed case of COVID-19. Mobile phlebotomists in the prospective study collected whole blood, serum and a nasopharyngeal or oropharyngeal swab from every participant. Prospective study participants could optionally give additional blood draws and questionnaires over a roughly two-month period. Before DNA extraction, prospective study blood samples were shipped either frozen or at room temperature. Study-level results and caveats: The amount of clinical and demographic metadata varied by source and participant and was provided uncurated.

From the cysteine through the phenylalanine, the CDR3 covers 15 amino acids. Left in the record is the CDR3 DNA by itself, 45 bases read in frame from the first base. Reading the germline V gene gives CDR1 SGHTA and CDR2 FQGTGA. Cut back by 5 bases and 6 bases, the V and J ends lie 16 bases apart. This clone is a singleton in its sample. The antigen this receptor binds is unknown. It has no much larger one-base neighbor in the sample; base qualities were not kept. TCRbeta CDR3 regions were amplified from genomic DNA using the immunoSEQ Assay, a bias-controlled multiplex PCR. In the source study's methods: Within the assay, amplification of reference gene primers was used to estimate how many nucleated cells each sample contained. To quantify the absolute abundance of each unique TCRbeta CDR3 rearrangement, sequence reads were collapsed and filtered. For each sample, productive Simpson clonality was calculated as the square root of Simpson's diversity index across productive rearrangements. TCRdb obtained this table from immuneACCESS and retained in-frame rearrangements with V and J assigned. These tables miss some clones; where compared with another copy, unresolved V genes account for less than half of the shortfall, and the remainder is unexplained. D and trimming come from the DNA, and the V and J calls and clone size come from that table. The sample includes approximately 220,000 clones, with 83% observed a single time. Approximately 5% of the sample goes to the ten largest clones.

Sequenced: PBMCs or T cells enriched from blood (not recorded which). The TCR comes from a woman between 50 and 59 years old who had been exposed to COVID-19. The chain joins TRBV7-3 to TRBJ1-4; the D gene assignment is ambiguous. The CDR3 loop reads CASSPCPREDEKLFF. The DNA sequence reads TGTGCCAGCAGCCCCTGCCCGAGGGAGGATGAAAAACTGTTTTTT. The full variable domain, completed from the reference TRBV7-3 and TRBJ1-4 proteins outside the CDR3, reads GAGVSQTPSNKVTEKGKYVELRCDPISGHTALYWYRQSLGQGPEFLIYFQGTGAADDSGLPNDRFFAVRPEGSVSTLKIQRTERGDSAVYLCASSPCPREDEKLFFGSGTQLSVL.